These T cell receptor beta chains were read from a single sample in a study of T cell responses to AZD1222 COVID-19 vaccine. The assay was immunoSEQ multiplex PCR, and TCRdb's table has in-frame clones only and misses some. The sample has 60,000 to 80,000 clones; less than 90% are singletons. Sequences were derived from peripheral blood, sampled on day 0 of AZD1222 vaccination. The receptors were sampled from an adult in good health. Both conserved end residues are trimmed from each CDR3.

j_call v_call cdr3_aa
TRBJ2-4 TRBV11-2 ASSLSGLGIQY
TRBJ2-1 TRBV3-1/TRBV3-2 ASSQGDRGRF
TRBJ2-1 TRBV30 AWSLGNEQF
TRBJ2-7 TRBV7-8 ASSPGTVSYEQY
TRBJ1-3 TRBV19 ASSFPVPGNTIY
TRBJ1-6 TRBV12-5 ASGLSTSGQYNSPLH
TRBJ1-6 TRBV3-1/TRBV3-2 ASSQFADTMGSPLH
TRBJ2-5 TRBV15 ATSDRGRWETQY
TRBJ2-7 TRBV30 AWSVNRAYEQY
TRBJ2-3 TRBV6-5 ANLGLAELTNTQY
TRBJ2-7 TRBV19 ASSIGSGWAYEQY
TRBJ2-3 TRBV7-3 ASSLKGGQGTDTQY
TRBJ2-7 TRBV15 ATSLHAEPGLGEQY
TRBJ1-1 TRBV18 ASSPNTGSPEAF
TRBJ1-1 TRBV2 ASKEGGANTEAF
TRBJ2-7 TRBV10-2 ASSVYGATYEQY